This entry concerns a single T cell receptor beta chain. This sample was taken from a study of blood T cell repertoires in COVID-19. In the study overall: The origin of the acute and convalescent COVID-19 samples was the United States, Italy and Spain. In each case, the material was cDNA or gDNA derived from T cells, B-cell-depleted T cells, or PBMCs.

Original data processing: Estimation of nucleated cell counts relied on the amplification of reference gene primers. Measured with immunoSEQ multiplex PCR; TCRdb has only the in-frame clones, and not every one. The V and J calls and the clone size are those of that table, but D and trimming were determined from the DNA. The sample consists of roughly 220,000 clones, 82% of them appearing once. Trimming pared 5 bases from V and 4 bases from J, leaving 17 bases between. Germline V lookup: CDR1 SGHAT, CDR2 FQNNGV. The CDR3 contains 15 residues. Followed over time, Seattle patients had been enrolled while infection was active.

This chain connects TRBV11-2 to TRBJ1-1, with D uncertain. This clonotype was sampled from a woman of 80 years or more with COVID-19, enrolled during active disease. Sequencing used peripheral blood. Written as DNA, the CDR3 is TGTGCCAGCAGCCGGTCTCAGGTCGCAGGCACTGAAGCTTTCTTT. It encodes CASSRSQVAGTEAFF.